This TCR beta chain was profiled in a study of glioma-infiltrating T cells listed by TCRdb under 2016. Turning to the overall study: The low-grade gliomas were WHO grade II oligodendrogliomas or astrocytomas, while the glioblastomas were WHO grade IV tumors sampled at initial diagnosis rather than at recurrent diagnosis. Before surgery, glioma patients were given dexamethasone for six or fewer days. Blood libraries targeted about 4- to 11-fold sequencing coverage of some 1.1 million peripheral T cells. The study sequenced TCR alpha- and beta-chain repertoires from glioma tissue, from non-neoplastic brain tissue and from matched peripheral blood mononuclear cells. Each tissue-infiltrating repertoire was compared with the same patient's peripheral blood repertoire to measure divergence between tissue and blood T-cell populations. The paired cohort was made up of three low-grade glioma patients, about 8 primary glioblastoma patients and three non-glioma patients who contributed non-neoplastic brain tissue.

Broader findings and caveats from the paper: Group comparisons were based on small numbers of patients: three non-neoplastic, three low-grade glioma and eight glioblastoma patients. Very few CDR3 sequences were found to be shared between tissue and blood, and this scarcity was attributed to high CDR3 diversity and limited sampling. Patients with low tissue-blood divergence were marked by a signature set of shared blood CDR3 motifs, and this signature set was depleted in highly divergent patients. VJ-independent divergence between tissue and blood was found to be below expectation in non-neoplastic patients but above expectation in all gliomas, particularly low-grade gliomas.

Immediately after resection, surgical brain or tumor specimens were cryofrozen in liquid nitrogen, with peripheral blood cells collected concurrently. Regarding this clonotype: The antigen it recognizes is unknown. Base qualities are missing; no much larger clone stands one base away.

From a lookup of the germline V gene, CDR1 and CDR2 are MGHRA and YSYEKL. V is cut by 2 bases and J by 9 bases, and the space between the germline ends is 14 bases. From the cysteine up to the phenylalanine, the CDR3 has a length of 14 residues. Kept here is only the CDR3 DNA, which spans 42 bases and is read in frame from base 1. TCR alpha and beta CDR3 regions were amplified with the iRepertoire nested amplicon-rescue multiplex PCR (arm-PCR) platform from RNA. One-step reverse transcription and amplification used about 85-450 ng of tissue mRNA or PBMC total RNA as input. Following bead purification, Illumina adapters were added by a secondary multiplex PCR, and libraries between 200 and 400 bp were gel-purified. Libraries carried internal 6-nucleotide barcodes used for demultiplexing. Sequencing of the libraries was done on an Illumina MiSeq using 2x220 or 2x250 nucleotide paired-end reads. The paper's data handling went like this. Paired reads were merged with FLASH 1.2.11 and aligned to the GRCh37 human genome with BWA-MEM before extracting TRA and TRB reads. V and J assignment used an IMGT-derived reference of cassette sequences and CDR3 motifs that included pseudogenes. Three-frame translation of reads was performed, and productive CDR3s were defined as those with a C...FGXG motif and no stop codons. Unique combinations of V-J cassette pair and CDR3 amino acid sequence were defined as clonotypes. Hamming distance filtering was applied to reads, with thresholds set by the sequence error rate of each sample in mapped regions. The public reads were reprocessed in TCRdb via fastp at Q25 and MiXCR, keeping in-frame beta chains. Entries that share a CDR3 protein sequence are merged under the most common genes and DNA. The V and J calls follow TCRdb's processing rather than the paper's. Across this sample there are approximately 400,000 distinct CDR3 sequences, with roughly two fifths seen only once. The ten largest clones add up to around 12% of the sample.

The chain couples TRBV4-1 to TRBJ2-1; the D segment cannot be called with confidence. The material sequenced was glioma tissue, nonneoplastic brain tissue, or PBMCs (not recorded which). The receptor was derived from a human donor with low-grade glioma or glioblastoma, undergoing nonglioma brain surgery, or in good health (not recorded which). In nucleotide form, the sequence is TGCGCCAGCAGCCAAAAATTGTTTGTTCCTGAGCAGTTCTTC. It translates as CASSQKLFVPEQFF.